The T cell receptor beta chain described here comes from a study of T cells in Graves' hyperthyroidism and ophthalmopathy. Findings and limits, study-wide: Among clonotypes expanded in thyroid above 0.001, most were also found in blood.

This clonotype showed up just a few times. Its antigen remains unidentified. RNA transcripts were the template for amplifying TCR beta CDR3 regions. TCR CDR3 underwent first-round RT-PCR with the HTBI primer set. TCRdb redid the calling of the multiplex PCR reads with MiXCR, one entry per CDR3 protein. The profile shows more than 550,000 distinct CDR3 sequences, around 15% of them singletons. This TCR was sampled from a man over 45 with Graves' hyperthyroidism. Source material: blood.

CDR3 region: CASTRTWGDYGYTF. CDR3 DNA: TGTGCCAGCACTCGCACGTGGGGAGACTATGGCTACACCTTC. The chain couples TRBV19 to TRBJ1-2, with no clear D. V lost 9 bases, J lost 3 bases, and 17 bases lay in between. Germline V gives CDR1 LNHDA, CDR2 SQIVND (reference sequence). CDR3 length: 14 residues.